A selection of T cell receptor beta chains follows, all from one sample in a study of T cell responses to AZD1222 COVID-19 vaccine. Using immunoSEQ multiplex PCR, the repertoire was profiled, and TCRdb retains in-frame clones only, with some absent. The sample lists around 120,000 clones, about 89% occurring once. This specimen was peripheral blood, taken on day 0 of MenACWY control vaccination. These TCRs come from an adult in good health. The CDR3 runs from the conserved cysteine through the conserved F or W. D genes are given only for firm matches.

TRBJ2-3 TRBD2 TRBV10-3 CAISELAGGADTQYF
TRBJ1-1 NA TRBV5-1 CASSLEVGKAFF
TRBJ2-1 TRBD1 TRBV7-3 CASSLTGQGINEQFF
TRBJ1-1 NA TRBV6-9 CASSDEAFF
TRBJ2-3 NA TRBV4-2 CASSQDPGMSGDTQYF
TRBJ1-1 TRBD1 TRBV9 CASSVEGGQVGDTEAFF
TRBJ2-5 TRBD1 TRBV7-6 CASSRDRQGTRETQYF
TRBJ1-4 NA TRBV9 CASSAPGTPSEKLFF
TRBJ2-5 TRBD1 TRBV29-1 CSEYRTGRETQYF
TRBJ1-2 NA TRBV6-4 CASSDTSRGDAGYTF
TRBJ1-2 TRBD1 TRBV10-3 CATLDGQGDQNNYGYTF
TRBJ2-3 NA TRBV11-3 CASSSQGGGTDTQYF
TRBJ2-7 TRBD2 TRBV9 CASSASGAMGYEQYF